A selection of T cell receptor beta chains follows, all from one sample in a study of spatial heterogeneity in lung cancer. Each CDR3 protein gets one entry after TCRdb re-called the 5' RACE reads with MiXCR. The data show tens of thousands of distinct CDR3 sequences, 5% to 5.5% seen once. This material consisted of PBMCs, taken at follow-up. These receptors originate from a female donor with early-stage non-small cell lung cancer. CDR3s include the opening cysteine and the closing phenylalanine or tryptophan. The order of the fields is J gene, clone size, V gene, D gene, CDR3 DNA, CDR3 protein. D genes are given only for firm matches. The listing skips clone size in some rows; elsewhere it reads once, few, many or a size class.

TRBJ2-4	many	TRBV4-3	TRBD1	TGCGCCAGCAGCCAAGGGGGCACAGGGGCTCCTTTAGCCAAAAACATTCAGTACTTC	CASSQGGTGAPLAKNIQYF
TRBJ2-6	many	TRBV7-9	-	TGTGCCAGCAGCGTCCCCCGGTCCCTCTCTGGGGCCAACGTCCTGACTTTC	CASSVPRSLSGANVLTF
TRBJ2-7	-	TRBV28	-	TGTGCCAGCAGTTTATACTACGAGCAGTACTTC	CASSLYYEQYF
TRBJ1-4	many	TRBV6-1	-	TGTGCCAGCAGTGAGGTTTCGATCACAACTAATGAAAAACTGTTTTTT	CASSEVSITTNEKLFF
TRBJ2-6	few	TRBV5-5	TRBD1	TGTGCCAGCAGCTTGAGGGGACAGGGGTTCTCTGGGGCCAACGTCCTGACTTTC	CASSLRGQGFSGANVLTF
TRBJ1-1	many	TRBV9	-	TGTGCCAGCAGCGCCGACAGAACTGAAGCTTTCTTT	CASSADRTEAFF
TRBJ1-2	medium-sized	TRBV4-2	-	TGTGCCAGCAGCCTGTCTCCGAGAGGCTACACCTTC	CASSLSPRGYTF
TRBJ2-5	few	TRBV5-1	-	TGCGCCAGCAGCTTGATGACGGGTTCAGGGGAGACCCAGTACTTC	CASSLMTGSGETQYF
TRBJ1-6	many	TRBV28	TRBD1	TGTGCCAGCAGTGGGGACAGATATAATTCACCCCTCCACTTT	CASSGDRYNSPLHF
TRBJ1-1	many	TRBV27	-	TGTGCCAGCAGTGCTCGACTTTGGGTGGGGAACACTGAAGCTTTCTTT	CASSARLWVGNTEAFF
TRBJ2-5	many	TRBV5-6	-	TGTGCCAGCAGCTTGGGAGACAGGTCCCAAGAGACCCAGTACTTC	CASSLGDRSQETQYF
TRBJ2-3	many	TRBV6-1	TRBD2	TGTGCCAGCAGTGAAAGCGGGGCAAACACAGATACGCAGTATTTT	CASSESGANTDTQYF
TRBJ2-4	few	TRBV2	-	TGTGCCAGCAGTGACAGTCAGGGCCTCAGCATTCAGTACTTC	CASSDSQGLSIQYF